This entry lists 20 T cell receptor beta chains sequenced from one sample in a study of OX40 agonist ivuxolimab in advanced cancers. Produced via immunoSEQ multiplex PCR; TCRdb's table is partial and in-frame only. The sample has 100,000 to 150,000 clones; just over 90% are singletons. The starting material was CD4+ or CD8+ T cells sorted from blood, obtained in a trial of the OX40 agonist ivuxolimab. These receptors all come from an adult with an advanced solid tumor such as melanoma, head and neck, liver or kidney cancer.

This clone was counted only a few times. This rearrangement joins TRBV4-1 to TRBJ2-7; D may match TRBD1 or TRBD2 (5 bases each). This CDR3 region has 14 residues. The V gene's germline CDR1 is MGHRA and CDR2 YSYEKL. V was shortened by 4 bases and J by 0 bases, with 10 bases between the two germline ends. The CDR3 protein is CASSLGDGSYEQYF. CDR3 bases: TGCGCCAGCAGCCTCGGGGACGGCTCCTACGAGCAGTACTTC.

This chain's CDR3 is CASSYRASTDTQYF. The CDR3, as DNA: TGTGCCAGCAGTTACAGGGCTAGCACAGATACGCAGTATTTT. The chain is built from TRBV6-6 and TRBJ2-3; no firm D call. The CDR3 has 14 residues. V lost 2 bases and J lost 0, with 6 bases in between. Germline V gives CDR1 MNHNY, CDR2 SVGAGI (reference sequence).

The chain is built from TRBV19 and TRBJ1-4; D may be TRBD1 (6 bases). Germline lookup yields CDR1 LNHDA and CDR2 SQIVND (reference sequence). CDR3 size: 19 residues. V lost 0 bases and J lost 2, with 19 bases in between. CDR3 amino acids: CASSIDREGTRGTNEKLFF. In DNA, the CDR3 is TGTGCCAGTAGTATAGATCGAGAAGGTACAAGGGGGACTAATGAAAAACTGTTTTTT.

This chain links TRBV30 with TRBJ2-5, with D uncertain. The germline CDR1 and CDR2 sequences are GTSNPN and SVGIG (reference sequence). There are 12 residues in the CDR3. The V and J ends lost 0 bases and 5 bases respectively, with 7 bases between them. The chain's CDR3 is CAWSVLGETQYF. CDR3 DNA: TGTGCCTGGAGTGTACTCGGGGAGACCCAGTACTTC.

This chain links TRBV12-5 with TRBJ2-1; 7 bases agree with TRBD2. CDR3 length: 15 amino acids. The ends lost 2 bases at V and 4 bases at J; junction bases unmatched: 5. Germline CDR1 reads LGHNT; CDR2 reads FRNRAP. CDR3 DNA: TGTGCTAGTGGTTTGCGGCGGGAGTCATACAATGAGCAGTTCTTC. Amino acids: CASGLRRESYNEQFF.

This CDR3 reads CASSATDRTGNTIYF. CDR3 sequence (DNA): TGTGCCAGCAGTGCCACGGACAGGACTGGAAACACCATATATTTT. The rearrangement uses TRBV25-1 and TRBJ1-3, with TRBD1 matching 7 bases. CDR3 length: 15 amino acids. V dropped 4 bases and J dropped 2; count of bases not matched to a gene: 5. Per the germline V gene, CDR1 is MGHDK and CDR2 is SYGVNS.

The chain employs TRBV7-2 and TRBJ2-1, with 8 bases aligning to TRBD2. Trimming cost V 3 bases and J 5 bases; bases outside gene matches: 3. This CDR3 spans 14 amino acids. Germline V gene data show CDR1 as SGHTA and CDR2 as FQGNSA. The DNA for the CDR3 is TGTGCCAGCAGCTTGCGGGAGGACAACAATGAGCAGTTCTTC. Translating it yields CASSLREDNNEQFF.

The chain is built from TRBV28 and TRBJ1-2, with TRBD1 as a possible D gene (6 bases). The V gene lost 6 bases and the J gene lost 1 base, with 12 bases spanning the gap. This CDR3 is built from 14 residues. CDR1 is MDHEN, CDR2 SYDVKM, per germline. The CDR3: CASRTGALNYGYTF. The CDR3 nucleotides are TGTGCCAGCAGGACGGGGGCCCTTAACTATGGCTACACCTTC.

The CDR3 region has the DNA TGTGCCAGTAGTACGCCGGGACCCTCAGGGCGGCAGTACTTC. This gives the protein CASSTPGPSGRQYF. The rearrangement links TRBV19 to TRBJ2-7; D possibly matches TRBD1 or TRBD2 (5 bases each). Trimming cost V 4 bases and J 9 bases, with 19 bases left between them. This CDR3 has 14 residues. Germline V gene sequence: CDR1 LNHDA, CDR2 SQIVND (reference sequence).

V usage is TRBV4-2 and J usage is TRBJ2-2; D gene uncertain. V lost 2 bases, J lost 2 bases, and 12 bases lay in between. The germline V gene encodes CDR1 LGHNA and CDR2 YNFKEQ. The CDR3 has 16 amino acids. The CDR3 region has the DNA TGTGCCAGCAGCCAAAGTGGCGGCGCAAACACCGGGGAGCTGTTTTTT. Its translation: CASSQSGGANTGELFF.

The count of this clone is one. The rearrangement links TRBV28 to TRBJ2-2; D gene ambiguous. Germline V gene data show CDR1 as MDHEN and CDR2 as SYDVKM. CDR3 length: 15 residues. V lost 2 bases to trimming and J lost 2 bases, with 9 bases between them. The DNA of the CDR3 is TGTGCCAGCAGTTTAGAGAGGCATAACACCGGGGAGCTGTTTTTT. Its translation is CASSLERHNTGELFF.

The rearrangement uses TRBV4-2 and TRBJ1-2; D remains ambiguous. The CDR3 is 14 residues long. The germline V gene encodes CDR1 LGHNA and CDR2 YNFKEQ. V gave up 5 bases and J gave up 7 bases, with 17 bases separating them. This CDR3 reads CASSTWEESGGYTF. The CDR3, as DNA: TGTGCCAGCAGCACCTGGGAGGAATCGGGTGGCTACACCTTC.

V gene TRBV19 combines with J gene TRBJ1-3, with no clear D. Germline V lookup: CDR1 LNHDA, CDR2 SQIVND (reference sequence). Trimming removed 7 bases from V and 8 bases from J, with 9 bases in between. This CDR3 is built from 11 residues. CDR3 region: CASIHSDTIYF. CDR3 nucleotide sequence: TGTGCCAGTATCCACTCGGACACCATATATTTT.

The chain has TRBV18 and TRBJ2-5; D uncertain. Germline CDR1 and CDR2: KGHSH and LQKENI. Trimming removed 4 bases at V and 0 bases at J, with 12 bases between. The CDR3 contains 15 residues. CDR3 nucleotide sequence: TGTGCCAGCTCACTGAATTCCGGCCACCAAGAGACCCAGTACTTC. It is translated as CASSLNSGHQETQYF.

This chain joins TRBV28 and TRBJ1-1; D ambiguous. This CDR3 region has 14 residues. Trimming took 3 bases from V and 2 from J, leaving 10 bases between them. Germline V gene lookup returns CDR1 MDHEN and CDR2 SYDVKM. CDR3 sequence (DNA): TGTGCCAGCAGTTTTGCCACCATTAACACTGAAGCTTTCTTT. It specifies CASSFATINTEAFF.

The chain employs TRBV18 and TRBJ2-7; possible D gene TRBD1, 5 bases. Germline V CDR1 and CDR2: KGHSH, LQKENI. V was trimmed by 5 bases and J by 0 bases, leaving 8 bases between them. The CDR3 runs to 13 residues. CDR3 sequence: CASSMDTSYEQYF. Written as DNA, the CDR3 is TGTGCCAGCTCAATGGACACCTCCTACGAGCAGTACTTC.

V gene TRBV5-5 combines with J gene TRBJ2-2; D call uncertain. This CDR3 comprises 14 residues. The germline CDR1 and CDR2 sequences are SGHKS and YYEKEE (reference sequence). Trimming removed 1 base from V and 6 bases from J, with 10 bases in between. Here the CDR3 DNA reads TGTGCCAGCAGCTTGTTGACGACCTCCGGGGAGCTGTTTTTT. Translation gives CASSLLTTSGELFF.

The V and J genes are TRBV18 and TRBJ1-1; D uncertain. Germline CDR1 and CDR2: KGHSH and LQKENI. This CDR3 region has 17 residues. V lost 1 base and J lost 3, with 18 bases in between. CDR3 residues: CASSPQGWGSGDTEAFF. The CDR3 coding sequence is TGTGCCAGCTCACCACAGGGTTGGGGATCCGGGGACACTGAAGCTTTCTTT.

The V call is TRBV28, the J call TRBJ1-5; D perhaps matches TRBD1 (5 bases). CDR1 and CDR2 from the germline V gene are MDHEN and SYDVKM. This CDR3 is 14 amino acids long. Trimming shortened V by 8 bases and J by 0 bases, and 11 bases separated the two germline ends. The CDR3 protein is CASGMTDSNQPQHF. CDR3 in DNA: TGTGCCAGCGGTATGACAGATAGCAATCAGCCCCAGCATTTT.

The chain links TRBV11-2 to TRBJ2-3; D not resolved. Germline assignment: CDR1 SGHAT and CDR2 FQNNGV. The V and J ends lost 3 bases and 9 bases respectively, with 10 bases between them. The length of the CDR3 is 12 residues. The CDR3 DNA sequence: TGTGCCAGCAGCTTTCAAGAAGGCACGCAGTATTTT. It specifies CASSFQEGTQYF.